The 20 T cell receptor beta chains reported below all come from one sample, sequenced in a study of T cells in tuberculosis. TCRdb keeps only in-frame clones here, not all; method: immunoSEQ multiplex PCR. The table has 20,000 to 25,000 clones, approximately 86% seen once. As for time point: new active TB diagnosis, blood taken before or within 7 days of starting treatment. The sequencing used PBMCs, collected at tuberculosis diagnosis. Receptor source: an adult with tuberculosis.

The CDR3 region is CASSPPGGLGYTF. CDR3 nucleotide sequence: TGTGCCAGCAGTCCGCCAGGGGGTTTGGGCTACACCTTC. This chain joins TRBV2 and TRBJ1-2, with 7 bases aligning to TRBD1. This CDR3 has 13 amino acids. V shed 5 bases, J shed 8 bases, and the junction held 8 bases outside the gene matches. Germline V gene lookup returns CDR1 SNHLY and CDR2 FYNNEI.

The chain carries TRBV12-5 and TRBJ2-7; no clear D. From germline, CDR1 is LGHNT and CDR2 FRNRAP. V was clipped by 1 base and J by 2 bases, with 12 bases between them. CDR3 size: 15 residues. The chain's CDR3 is CASGLGIANPYEQYF. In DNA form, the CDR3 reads TGTGCTAGTGGTTTGGGTATCGCGAATCCCTACGAGCAGTACTTC.

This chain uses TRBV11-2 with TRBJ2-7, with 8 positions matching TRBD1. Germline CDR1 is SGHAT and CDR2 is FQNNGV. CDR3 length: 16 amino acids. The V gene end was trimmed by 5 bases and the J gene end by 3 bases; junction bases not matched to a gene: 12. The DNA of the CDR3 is TGTGCCAGCAGCAATGCCGGGACAGGCCCCGTCTACGAGCAGTACTTC. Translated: CASSNAGTGPVYEQYF.

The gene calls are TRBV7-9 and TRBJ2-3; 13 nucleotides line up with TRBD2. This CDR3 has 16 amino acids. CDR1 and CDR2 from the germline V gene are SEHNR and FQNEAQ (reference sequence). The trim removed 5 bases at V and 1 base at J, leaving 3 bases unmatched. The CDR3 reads CASSEGTSGGTDTQYF. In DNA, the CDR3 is TGTGCCAGCAGCGAAGGGACTAGCGGGGGCACAGATACGCAGTATTTT.

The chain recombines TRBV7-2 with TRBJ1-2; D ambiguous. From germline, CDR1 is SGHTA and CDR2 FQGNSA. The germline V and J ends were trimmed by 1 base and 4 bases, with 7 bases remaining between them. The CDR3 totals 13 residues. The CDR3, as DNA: TGTGCCAGCAGCTTAGGGGCAGTCTATGGCTACACCTTC. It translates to CASSLGAVYGYTF. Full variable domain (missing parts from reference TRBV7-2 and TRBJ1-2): GAGVSQSPSNKVTEKGKDVELRCDPISGHTALYWYRQSLGQGLEFLIYFQGNSAPDKSGLPSDRFSAERTGGSVSTLTIQRTQQEDSAVYLCASSLGAVYGYTFGSGTRLTVV.

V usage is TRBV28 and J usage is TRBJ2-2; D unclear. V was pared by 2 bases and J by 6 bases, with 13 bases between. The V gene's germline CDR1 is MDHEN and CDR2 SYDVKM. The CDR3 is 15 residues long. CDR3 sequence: CASSLVVSGPGELFF. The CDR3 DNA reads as TGTGCCAGCAGTTTAGTCGTCTCAGGTCCCGGGGAGCTGTTTTTT.

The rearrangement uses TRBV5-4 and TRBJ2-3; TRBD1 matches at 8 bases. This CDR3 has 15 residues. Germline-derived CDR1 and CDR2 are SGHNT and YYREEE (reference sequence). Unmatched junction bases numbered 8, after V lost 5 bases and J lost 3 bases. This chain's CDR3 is CASSFRTGRTDTQYF. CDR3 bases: TGTGCCAGCAGTTTTCGGACAGGGAGGACAGATACGCAGTATTTT. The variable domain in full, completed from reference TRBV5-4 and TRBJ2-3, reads ETGVTQSPTHLIKTRGQQVTLRCSSQSGHNTVSWYQQALGQGPQFIFQYYREEENGRGNFPPRFSGLQFPNYSSELNVNALELDDSALYLCASSFRTGRTDTQYFGPGTRLTVL.

The CDR3 loop reads CASSENPSDRTQYF. The CDR3 DNA sequence: TGTGCCAGCAGCGAAAACCCTAGCGACCGTACGCAGTATTTT. The chain carries TRBV9 and TRBJ2-3; possible D gene TRBD2, 6 bases. This CDR3 has 14 amino acids. V lost 3 bases to trimming and J lost 8 bases, with 16 bases between them. The V gene's germline CDR1 is SGDLS and CDR2 YYNGEE.

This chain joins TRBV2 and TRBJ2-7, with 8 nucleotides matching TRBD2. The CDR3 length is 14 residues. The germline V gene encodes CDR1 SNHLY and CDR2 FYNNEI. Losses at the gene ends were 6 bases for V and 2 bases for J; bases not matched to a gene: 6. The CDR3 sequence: CASRLTSATYEQYF. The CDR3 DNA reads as TGTGCCAGCAGGCTGACTAGCGCAACCTACGAGCAGTACTTC. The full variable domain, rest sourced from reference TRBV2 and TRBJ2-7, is EPEVTQTPSHQVTQMGQEVILRCVPISNHLYFYWYRQILGQKVEFLVSFYNNEISEKSEIFDDQFSVERPDGSNFTLKIRSTKLEDSAMYFCASRLTSATYEQYFGPGTRLTVT.

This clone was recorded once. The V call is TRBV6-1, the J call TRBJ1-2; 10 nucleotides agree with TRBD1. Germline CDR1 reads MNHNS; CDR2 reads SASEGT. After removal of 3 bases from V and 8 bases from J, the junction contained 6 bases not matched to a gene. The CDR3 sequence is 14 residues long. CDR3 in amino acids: CASSDRDRGWGYTF. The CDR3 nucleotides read TGTGCCAGCAGTGACCGGGACAGGGGATGGGGCTACACCTTC.

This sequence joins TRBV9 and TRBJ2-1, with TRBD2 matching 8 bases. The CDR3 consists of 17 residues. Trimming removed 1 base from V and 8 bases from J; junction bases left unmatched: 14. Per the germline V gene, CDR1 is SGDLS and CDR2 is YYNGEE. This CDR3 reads CASSVITSGFTMHEQFF. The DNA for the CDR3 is TGTGCCAGCAGCGTAATCACTAGCGGATTTACTATGCATGAGCAGTTCTTC.

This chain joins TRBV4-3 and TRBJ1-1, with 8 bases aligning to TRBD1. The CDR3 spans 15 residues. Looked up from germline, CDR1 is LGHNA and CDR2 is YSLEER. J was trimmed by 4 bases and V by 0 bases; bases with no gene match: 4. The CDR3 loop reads CASSQDTGGATEAFF. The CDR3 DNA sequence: TGCGCCAGCAGCCAAGACACAGGGGGTGCCACTGAAGCTTTCTTT.

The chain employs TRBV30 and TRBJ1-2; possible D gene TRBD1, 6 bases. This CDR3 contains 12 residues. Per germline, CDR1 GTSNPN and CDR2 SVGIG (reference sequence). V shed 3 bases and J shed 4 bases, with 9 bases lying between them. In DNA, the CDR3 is TGTGCCTGGAGCAGGGACACCTATGGCTACACCTTC. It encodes CAWSRDTYGYTF.

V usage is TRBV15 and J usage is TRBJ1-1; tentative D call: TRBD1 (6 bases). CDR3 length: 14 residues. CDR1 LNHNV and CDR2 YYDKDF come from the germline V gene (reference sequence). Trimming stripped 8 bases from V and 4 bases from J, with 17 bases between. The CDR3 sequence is CATEGVGIGTEAFF. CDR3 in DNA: TGTGCCACCGAGGGGGTGGGTATCGGCACTGAAGCTTTCTTT.

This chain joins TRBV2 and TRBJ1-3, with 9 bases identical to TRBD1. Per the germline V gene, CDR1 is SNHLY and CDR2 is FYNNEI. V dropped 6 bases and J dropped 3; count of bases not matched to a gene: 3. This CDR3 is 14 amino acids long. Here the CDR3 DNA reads TGTGCCAGCAGCTACAGGGGGCGTGGAAACACCATATATTTT. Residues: CASSYRGRGNTIYF.

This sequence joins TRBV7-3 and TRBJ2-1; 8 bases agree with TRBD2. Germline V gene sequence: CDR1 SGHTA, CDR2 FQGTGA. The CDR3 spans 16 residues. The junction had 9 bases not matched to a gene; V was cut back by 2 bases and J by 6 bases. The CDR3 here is CASSLEPGLVANEQFF. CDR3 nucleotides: TGTGCCAGCAGCTTAGAACCGGGACTAGTTGCCAATGAGCAGTTCTTC.

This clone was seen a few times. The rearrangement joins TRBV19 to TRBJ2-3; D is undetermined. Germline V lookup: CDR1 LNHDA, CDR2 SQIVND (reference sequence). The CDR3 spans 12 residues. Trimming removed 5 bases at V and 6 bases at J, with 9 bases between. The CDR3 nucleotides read TGTGCCAGTAGTCTCGGGTCGGATACGCAGTATTTT. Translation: CASSLGSDTQYF.

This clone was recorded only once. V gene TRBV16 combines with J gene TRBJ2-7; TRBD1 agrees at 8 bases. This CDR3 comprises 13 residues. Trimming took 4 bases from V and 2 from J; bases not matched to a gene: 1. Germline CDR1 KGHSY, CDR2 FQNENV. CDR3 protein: CASSRGQAYEQYF. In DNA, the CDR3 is TGTGCCAGCAGCCGGGGACAGGCCTACGAGCAGTACTTC.

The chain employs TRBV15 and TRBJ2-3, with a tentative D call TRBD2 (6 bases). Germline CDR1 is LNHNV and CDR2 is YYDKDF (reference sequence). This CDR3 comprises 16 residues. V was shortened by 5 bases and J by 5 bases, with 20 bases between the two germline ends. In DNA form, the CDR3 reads TGTGCCACCAGCGACCGAGTCAGTCTCGGGGGAGATACGCAGTATTTT. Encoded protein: CATSDRVSLGGDTQYF.

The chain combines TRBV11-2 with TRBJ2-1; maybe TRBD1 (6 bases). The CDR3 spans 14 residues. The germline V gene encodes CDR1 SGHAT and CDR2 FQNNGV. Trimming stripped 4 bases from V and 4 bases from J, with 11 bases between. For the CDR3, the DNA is TGTGCCAGCAGCTCCTATCAGGGGTACAATGAGCAGTTCTTC. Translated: CASSSYQGYNEQFF. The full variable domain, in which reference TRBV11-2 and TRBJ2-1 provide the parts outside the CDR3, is EAGVAQSPRYKIIEKRQSVAFWCNPISGHATLYWYQQILGQGPKLLIQFQNNGVVDDSQLPKDRFSAERLKGVDSTLKIQPAKLEDSAVYLCASSSYQGYNEQFFGPGTRLTVL.